This T cell receptor (beta chain) stems from a study of blood T cell repertoires in COVID-19. About the study: The origin of the acute and convalescent COVID-19 samples was the United States, Italy and Spain.

Authors' analysis steps: Estimation of nucleated cell counts relied on the amplification of reference gene primers. Libraries were prepared by immunoSEQ multiplex PCR; TCRdb keeps only in-frame clonotypes and omits some of them. V and J calls and clone size are given by that table; D and trimming were obtained from the DNA. The sample has about 400,000 clones, around nine tenths seen once. Per the germline V gene, CDR1 is MNHEY and CDR2 is SVGEGT. This CDR3 region has 14 residues. V was clipped by 6 bases and J by 0 bases, with 9 bases between them. The clonotype originates from a human donor in a cohort sampled during active COVID-19. This chain joins TRBV6-2 or TRBV6-3 and TRBJ2-1, with D possibly being TRBD1 (5 bases). Sequencing used peripheral blood. In DNA, the CDR3 is TGTGCCAGCAGATACAGGAGCTCCTACAATGAGCAGTTCTTC. It codes for CASRYRSSYNEQFF.